The 27 T cell receptor beta chains below were found in one sample sequenced in a study of OX40 agonist ivuxolimab in advanced cancers. Produced via immunoSEQ multiplex PCR; TCRdb's table is partial and in-frame only. The sample records tens of thousands of clones, 84% being singletons. The material sequenced was CD4+ or CD8+ T cells sorted from blood, taken in a trial of the OX40 agonist ivuxolimab. Receptor source: an adult with an advanced solid tumor such as melanoma, head and neck, liver or kidney cancer.

This rearrangement joins TRBV13 to TRBJ2-7; TRBD1 matches 8 bases. The germline CDR1 and CDR2 sequences are PRHDT and FYEKMQ (reference sequence). With 5 bases clipped from V and 2 bases from J, the junction kept 8 bases outside the gene matches. The CDR3 is 15 residues long. For the CDR3, the DNA is TGTGCCAGCAGCCTTGGACAGGGTCGTACCTACGAGCAGTACTTC. This gives the protein CASSLGQGRTYEQYF.

The CDR3 sequence is CASSPSLSSYEQYF. CDR3 nucleotides: TGTGCCAGCAGCCCATCATTGTCCTCCTACGAGCAGTACTTC. The gene calls are TRBV27 and TRBJ2-7; D is unclear. Trimming cost V 6 bases and J 0 bases, with 12 bases left between them. Germline CDR1 reads MNHEY; CDR2 reads SMNVEV (reference sequence). This CDR3 has 14 residues.

The V gene is TRBV4-1, the J gene TRBJ2-1, with 9 bases aligning to TRBD2. After removal of 6 bases from V and 8 bases from J, the junction contained 5 bases not matched to a gene. Germline V CDR1 and CDR2: MGHRA, YSYEKL. CDR3 length equals 13 residues. CDR3 in DNA: TGCGCCAGCAGTTTAGCGGGAGAGGATGAGCAGTTCTTC. Translation: CASSLAGEDEQFF.

By share, this clone ranks as medium-sized. This rearrangement joins TRBV27 to TRBJ2-1; D may be TRBD2 (6 bases). Trimming took 1 base from V and 8 from J, leaving 15 bases between them. The CDR3 has 15 amino acids. CDR1 is MNHEY and CDR2 is SMNVEV in the germline V gene (reference sequence). The CDR3 DNA follows: TGTGCCAGCAGTTTATGGCCGGGGGATACCCATGAGCAGTTCTTC. It specifies CASSLWPGDTHEQFF.

The chain employs TRBV28 and TRBJ1-4; TRBD1 agrees at 8 bases. The germline CDR1 and CDR2 sequences are MDHEN and SYDVKM. Trimming took 3 bases from V and 7 from J; bases not matched to a gene: 13. The CDR3 sequence is 17 residues long. The CDR3: CASSFSHSGQGGEKLFF. The CDR3 bases are TGTGCCAGCAGTTTTTCTCATTCCGGACAGGGTGGTGAAAAACTGTTTTTT.

The V and J genes are TRBV21-1 and TRBJ2-4; the table's TRBD2 call for D was not verified on the DNA. TRBV21-1 is an annotated pseudogene. The CDR3 has 16 amino acids. Here the CDR3 DNA reads TGTGCCAGCAGCAAGGTCGTTGGACTGCGAAAAAACATTCAGTACTTC. Its protein product is CASSKVVGLRKNIQYF.

This chain links TRBV30 with TRBJ1-5; D is uncertain. The CDR3 extends over 13 amino acids. Trimming shortened V by 0 bases and J by 4 bases, and 7 bases separated the two germline ends. Germline V CDR1 and CDR2: GTSNPN, SVGIG (reference sequence). The CDR3 spells CAWSVTSNQPQHF. CDR3 in DNA: TGTGCCTGGAGTGTCACTAGTAATCAGCCCCAGCATTTT.

This chain uses TRBV5-4 with TRBJ1-5; D is unclear. V lost 0 bases and J 5 bases, leaving 3 bases between the germline ends. The CDR3 is 12 amino acids. CDR1 is SGHNT, CDR2 YYREEE, per germline (reference sequence). CDR3 residues: CASSLGDQPQHF. The CDR3 region has the DNA TGTGCCAGCAGCTTGGGGGATCAGCCCCAGCATTTT.

The chain joins TRBV27 to TRBJ2-7, with TRBD1 as a possible D gene (6 bases). The germline gives CDR1 MNHEY, CDR2 SMNVEV (reference sequence). This CDR3 region has 15 residues. Trimming shortened V by 3 bases and J by 5 bases, and 17 bases separated the two germline ends. The CDR3 region is CASSFSIGQWNEQYF. Here the CDR3 DNA reads TGTGCCAGCAGTTTTTCTATTGGACAGTGGAACGAGCAGTACTTC.

The rearrangement links TRBV6-6 to TRBJ2-7; 10 bases map to TRBD1. J lost 0 bases, V lost 8 bases, and 10 bases had no gene match. The CDR3 consists of 16 residues. Germline loops: CDR1 MNHNY, CDR2 SVGAGI (reference sequence). This CDR3 reads CASGYGQGVFSYEQYF. The CDR3 coding sequence is TGTGCCAGCGGGTATGGACAGGGGGTATTCTCCTACGAGCAGTACTTC.

Comments on this clone: The sample carries other DNA sequences with the same CDR3. V gene TRBV7-9 combines with J gene TRBJ2-1; no clear D gene. The V gene lost 1 base and the J gene lost 0 bases, with 4 bases spanning the gap. Germline V gene sequence: CDR1 SEHNR, CDR2 FQNEAQ (reference sequence). The CDR3 runs 14 residues. CDR3 bases: TGTGCCAGCAGCTTAGGACTCTCCTACAATGAGCAGTTCTTC. This gives the protein CASSLGLSYNEQFF.

The V call is TRBV9, the J call TRBJ2-1; 10 nucleotides line up with TRBD2. Germline CDR1 and CDR2: SGDLS and YYNGEE. J lost 2 bases, V lost 0 bases, and 2 bases had no gene match. The length of the CDR3 is 16 residues. This chain's CDR3 is CASSVDLAGAYNEQFF. CDR3 DNA: TGTGCCAGCAGCGTAGACCTAGCGGGGGCCTACAATGAGCAGTTCTTC.

The V call is TRBV6-6, the J call TRBJ2-7; 7 bases are a match to TRBD1. V lost 6 bases to trimming and J lost 2 bases; unmatched junction nucleotides: 7. The CDR3 is 14 amino acids. CDR1 and CDR2 (germline): MNHNY, SVGAGI (reference sequence). DNA of the CDR3: TGTGCCAGCAGCCCTGCCGGGACAGCCTACGAGCAGTACTTC. Translated: CASSPAGTAYEQYF.

V is TRBV30 and J is TRBJ1-5; tentatively, D is TRBD1 (5 bases). The V end lost 2 bases, the J end lost 4 bases, and 18 bases lay between the germline ends. The CDR3 length is 16 residues. Germline V gives CDR1 GTSNPN, CDR2 SVGIG (reference sequence). CDR3 bases: TGTGCCTGGAGTCCTCGCTGGGGCCATGGGAATCAGCCCCAGCATTTT. This gives the protein CAWSPRWGHGNQPQHF.

The V gene is TRBV7-2, the J gene TRBJ2-7; D not certain. V shed 5 bases and J shed 0 bases, with 8 bases lying between them. The CDR3 runs to 13 residues. Germline V gives CDR1 SGHTA, CDR2 FQGNSA. CDR3 residues: CASSNTYSYEQYF. For the CDR3, the DNA is TGTGCCAGCAGCAATACATACTCCTACGAGCAGTACTTC.

The chain employs TRBV19 and TRBJ2-7; 9 bases agree with TRBD1. Germline V gene sequence: CDR1 LNHDA, CDR2 SQIVND (reference sequence). The V and J ends lost 2 bases and 4 bases, in that order; junction bases with no gene match: 3. The CDR3 contains 14 residues. The DNA of the CDR3 is TGTGCCAGTAGTATACCCGGGACAGGGTACGAGCAGTACTTC. As protein: CASSIPGTGYEQYF.

This clone has only a few counts. V and J are TRBV5-4 and TRBJ1-1; perhaps TRBD1 as D (5 bases). From germline, CDR1 is SGHNT and CDR2 YYREEE (reference sequence). The CDR3 is 16 residues long. V was pared by 0 bases and J by 10 bases, with 22 bases between. Written as DNA, the CDR3 is TGTGCCAGCAGCTTGGCTGATGTGCGGGTCAGGGAGGGAGCTTTCTTT. It translates to CASSLADVRVREGAFF.

This chain links TRBV27 with TRBJ2-3; TRBD2 matches 10 bases. Losses at the gene ends were 6 bases for V and 6 bases for J; bases not matched to a gene: 6. The CDR3 totals 14 residues. Germline values: CDR1 MNHEY, CDR2 SMNVEV (reference sequence). The CDR3 DNA sequence: TGTGCCAGCAGGCTAGCGGGGGCCCCGGATACGCAGTATTTT. Its translation is CASRLAGAPDTQYF.

The CDR3 loop reads CASSLVSNPWTVDDQPQHF. The CDR3 DNA sequence: TGTGCCAGCAGTTTAGTTTCCAACCCCTGGACAGTTGACGATCAGCCCCAGCATTTT. The chain combines TRBV28 with TRBJ1-5; weak D call: TRBD1 (6 bases). V gave up 2 bases and J gave up 5 bases, with 25 bases separating them. CDR1 and CDR2 from the germline V gene are MDHEN and SYDVKM. The CDR3 contains 19 residues.

The chain carries TRBV19 and TRBJ1-5, with D unclear. The CDR3 has 15 amino acids. Looked up from germline, CDR1 is LNHDA and CDR2 is SQIVND (reference sequence). Trimming removed 4 bases from V and 1 base from J, with 11 bases in between. DNA for the CDR3: TGTGCCAGTAGTAGCCACGGGTCCAGCAATCAGCCCCAGCATTTT. Translation: CASSSHGSSNQPQHF.

The chain has TRBV27 and TRBJ2-7, with D possibly being TRBD1 (6 bases). V shed 5 bases and J shed 4 bases, with 9 bases lying between them. This CDR3 has 12 amino acids. Germline values: CDR1 MNHEY, CDR2 SMNVEV (reference sequence). The CDR3 coding sequence is TGTGCCAGCAGTACCACAGGGTACGAGCAGTACTTC. As protein: CASSTTGYEQYF.

The J gene is TRBJ2-3, the V gene TRBV11-2; 11 nucleotides align to TRBD2. V was pared by 0 bases and J by 0 bases, with 5 bases of the junction left unmatched. This CDR3 comprises 18 residues. Germline CDR1 and CDR2: SGHAT and FQNNGV. The chain's CDR3 is CASSLEYSGGASTDTQYF. CDR3 sequence (DNA): TGTGCCAGCAGCTTAGAGTATAGCGGGGGGGCTAGCACAGATACGCAGTATTTT.

CDR3 bases: TGTGCCATCGGGCCCGGACTAGCGGGCCTCCAAGAGACCCAGTACTTC. Its translation: CAIGPGLAGLQETQYF. V usage is TRBV10-3 and J usage is TRBJ2-5, with 11 bases fitting TRBD2. Germline-derived CDR1 and CDR2 are ENHRY and SYGVKD. With V trimmed by 8 bases and J by 1 base, 9 bases remained unmatched. The CDR3 spans 16 residues.

V is TRBV9 and J is TRBJ2-2; TRBD1 is a possible D gene (6 bases). Per the germline V gene, CDR1 is SGDLS and CDR2 is YYNGEE. This CDR3 is 17 amino acids long. V dropped 2 bases and J dropped 0 bases, with 14 bases sitting between them. CDR3 sequence: CASSVEKDRPNTGELFF. CDR3 sequence (DNA): TGTGCCAGCAGCGTTGAGAAGGACAGACCGAACACCGGGGAGCTGTTTTTT.

V gene TRBV19 combines with J gene TRBJ2-7; D might be TRBD1 or TRBD2, each matching 5 bases. CDR3 length: 13 residues. CDR1 LNHDA and CDR2 SQIVND come from the germline V gene (reference sequence). V was trimmed by 4 bases and J by 4 bases, leaving 11 bases between them. The CDR3 loop reads CASSTSGAYEQYF. The CDR3 bases are TGTGCCAGTAGTACATCCGGGGCTTACGAGCAGTACTTC.

The chain joins TRBV5-1 to TRBJ2-7; TRBD1 is a possible D gene (6 bases). This CDR3 is 15 amino acids long. Trimming removed 0 bases at V and 0 bases at J, with 10 bases between. Germline loops: CDR1 SGHRS, CDR2 YFSETQ. CDR3 loop: CASSLGGLGSYEQYF. CDR3 sequence (DNA): TGCGCCAGCAGCTTGGGGGGGCTTGGCTCCTACGAGCAGTACTTC.

The CDR3 DNA is TGCGCCAGCAGCCAAGGCTACGTACTAGCGGGAGCAGATACGCAGTATTTT. Amino acids: CASSQGYVLAGADTQYF. V and J are TRBV4-3 and TRBJ2-3; 11 bases fit TRBD2. V lost 1 base and J lost 4; bases outside the gene matches: 7. CDR1 is LGHNA and CDR2 is YSLEER in the germline V gene. The CDR3 is 17 amino acids.